The 25 T cell receptor beta chains below were found in one sample sequenced in a study of molecular identifiers for immune sequencing clone quantification. TCRdb ran MiXCR on the PCR reads and lists one entry per CDR3 protein. In the table there are over 550,000 distinct CDR3 sequences, 25% of which are singletons. Sequencing input: naive CD8+ T cells from blood, with Jurkat cell RNA spiked in. Noted subset: FACS-sorted CD8+CD4-CCR7+CD45RA+ naive T cells. The receptors were gathered from a human donor in good health. Some libraries in this study had Jurkat cell RNA spiked in.

This rearrangement joins TRBV4-3 to TRBJ1-1; D is unresolved. Per the germline V gene, CDR1 is LGHNA and CDR2 is YSLEER. V dropped 0 bases and J dropped 3 bases, with 11 bases sitting between them. The CDR3 loop spans 15 amino acids. The CDR3 spells CASSQDVVTYTEAFF. The CDR3 DNA sequence: TGCGCCAGCAGCCAAGACGTGGTTACATACACTGAAGCTTTCTTT.

This clonotype was seen at least ten times. This chain uses TRBV20-1 with TRBJ1-2; TRBD1 aligns across 7 bases. Per the germline V gene, CDR1 is DFQATT and CDR2 is SNEGSKA (reference sequence). Unmatched junction bases numbered 11, after V lost 6 bases and J lost 4 bases. This CDR3 spans 14 amino acids. CDR3: CSARLTGILYGYTF. CDR3 nucleotides: TGCAGTGCCCGACTGACAGGGATACTCTATGGCTACACCTTC.

In the case of this clonotype: A much larger clone is a single base away; this may be a read error. This chain links TRBV29-1 with TRBJ2-3, with D possibly TRBD2 on 6 matching bases. Germline values: CDR1 SQVTM, CDR2 ANQGSEA. This CDR3 region has 15 residues. V was trimmed by 6 bases and J by 8 bases, leaving 24 bases between them. The CDR3 reads CSVRREVGYSGTQYF. The CDR3 region has the DNA TGCAGCGTCCGAAGGGAGGTGGGGTACTCAGGTACGCAGTATTTT.

This clonotype was observed a few times. V is TRBV27 and J is TRBJ2-2, with D possibly matching TRBD2 (5 bases). This CDR3 spans 14 amino acids. V was trimmed by 7 bases and J by 3 bases, leaving 12 bases between them. Germline-derived CDR1 and CDR2 are MNHEY and SMNVEV (reference sequence). Here the CDR3 reads CASKSMDYTGELFF. DNA for the CDR3: TGTGCCAGCAAGTCTATGGACTACACCGGGGAGCTGTTTTTT.

The chain joins TRBV4-3 to TRBJ2-1; TRBD2 aligns across 12 bases. CDR1 is LGHNA and CDR2 is YSLEER in the germline V gene. This CDR3 spans 18 amino acids. The trim removed 0 bases at V and 2 bases at J, leaving 5 bases unmatched. CDR3 bases: TGCGCCAGCAGCCAAGATTTTACTAGCGGGGGGACCTACAATGAGCAGTTCTTC. This gives the protein CASSQDFTSGGTYNEQFF.

The chain recombines TRBV10-3 with TRBJ2-5; TRBD2 agrees at 9 bases. The germline gives CDR1 ENHRY, CDR2 SYGVKD. After removal of 0 bases from V and 3 bases from J, the junction contained 8 bases not matched to a gene. The CDR3 is 17 amino acids. CDR3 sequence reads: CAISESGVAGVEETQYF. Written as DNA, the CDR3 is TGTGCCATCAGTGAGTCTGGGGTAGCGGGAGTGGAAGAGACCCAGTACTTC.

Turning to this clonotype: With a much larger clone just one base away, this may be a read error. This chain connects TRBV4-3 to TRBJ2-7; D is perhaps TRBD2 (5 bases). The CDR3 is 15 amino acids. Germline V gives CDR1 LGHNA, CDR2 YSLEER. The V gene lost 0 bases and the J gene lost 8 bases, with 17 bases spanning the gap. CDR3 residues: CASSQEAGGIYKQYF. The DNA for the CDR3 is TGCGCCAGCAGCCAAGAGGCGGGTGGCATTTACAAGCAGTACTTC.

This clonotype was detected ten times or more. This chain joins TRBV6-2 or TRBV6-3 and TRBJ1-1, with no clear D. This CDR3 is 14 amino acids long. Germline assignment: CDR1 MNHEY and CDR2 SVGEGT. Trimming cost V 2 bases and J 2 bases, with 9 bases left between them. CDR3 in DNA: TGTGCCAGCAGTTACACACGAGTCAACACTGAAGCTTTCTTT. This codes for CASSYTRVNTEAFF.

The chain has TRBV6-2 or TRBV6-3 and TRBJ1-1, with D unclear. The V gene lost 7 bases and the J gene lost 4 bases, with 22 bases spanning the gap. The CDR3 loop spans 16 amino acids. Germline CDR1 is MNHEY and CDR2 is SVGEGT. This CDR3 reads CASTSPSRAQSTEAFF. The DNA for the CDR3 is TGTGCCAGCACCTCCCCGTCGAGAGCCCAGTCCACTGAAGCTTTCTTT.

This clonotype occurred a few times. The CDR3: CASSLGIGTNTEAFF. As DNA, the CDR3 is TGTGCCAGCAGCTTGGGTATAGGCACGAACACTGAAGCTTTCTTT. V gene TRBV5-8 combines with J gene TRBJ1-1; D is uncertain. The CDR3 is made up of 15 amino acids. The V end was cut by 0 bases, the J end by 1 base, with 10 bases between. Germline V CDR1 and CDR2: SGHTS, YDEGEE.

The sample holds one count of this clonotype. The CDR3 region has the DNA TGTGCCAGCAGCTCACTGAGTGGCCTAGCGGACCTCTACGAGCAGTACTTC. Protein sequence: CASSSLSGLADLYEQYF. The chain has TRBV7-4 and TRBJ2-7, with 7 bases identical to TRBD2. Germline V lookup: CDR1 SGHVT, CDR2 SQSDAQ. The CDR3 has 17 residues. J was trimmed by 3 bases and V by 4 bases; bases with no gene match: 15. The whole variable domain, remainder taken from reference TRBV7-4 and TRBJ2-7, is GAGVSQSPRYKVAKRGRDVALRCDSISGHVTLYWYRQTLGQGSEVLTYSQSDAQRDKSGRPSGRFSAERPERSVSTLKIQRTEQGDSAVYLCASSSLSGLADLYEQYFGPGTRLTVT.

This clonotype was seen many times. This chain links TRBV20-1 with TRBJ2-5; possible D gene TRBD1, 5 bases. V lost 1 base and J 6 bases, leaving 15 bases between the germline ends. The length of the CDR3 is 14 residues. Germline assignment: CDR1 DFQATT and CDR2 SNEGSKA (reference sequence). CDR3 DNA sequence: TGCAGTGCTAGAGGGCAGGGTACTCAACAGACCCAGTACTTC. Protein: CSARGQGTQQTQYF.

The chain combines TRBV7-9 with TRBJ2-7, with 14 positions matching TRBD2. Trimming removed 4 bases from V and 6 bases from J; junction bases left unmatched: 5. Germline V gene lookup returns CDR1 SEHNR and CDR2 FQNEAQ (reference sequence). CDR3 length: 15 amino acids. The CDR3 here is CASSSRLAGGLEQYF. The CDR3 bases are TGTGCCAGCAGCTCTCGACTAGCGGGGGGGCTCGAGCAGTACTTC.

The V call is TRBV4-3, the J call TRBJ1-2; 7 nucleotides line up with TRBD1. Germline assignment: CDR1 LGHNA and CDR2 YSLEER. Trimming at V came to 0 bases and at J to 8 bases, leaving 12 bases not matched to a gene. This CDR3 has 16 amino acids. CDR3 bases: TGCGCCAGCAGCCAAGAGAGGTGGGAGGGGGCTTGGGGCTACACCTTC. Its translation: CASSQERWEGAWGYTF.

This clonotype has at least ten counts. The chain recombines TRBV11-2 with TRBJ2-3; D is possibly TRBD1 or TRBD2 (6 bases each). The CDR3 totals 17 residues. From germline, CDR1 is SGHAT and CDR2 FQNNGV. V lost 6 bases to trimming and J lost 9 bases, with 28 bases between them. Here the CDR3 DNA reads TGTGCCAGCAGAGGCAGTTGGGGGGACACAGAGATCGGGACGCAGTATTTT. Its protein product is CASRGSWGDTEIGTQYF.

This clonotype occurred a few times. The chain has TRBV27 and TRBJ2-2; TRBD2 aligns across 9 bases. The V gene end was trimmed by 3 bases and the J gene end by 0 bases; junction bases not matched to a gene: 11. Germline V CDR1 and CDR2: MNHEY, SMNVEV (reference sequence). There are 19 residues in the CDR3. CDR3 coding DNA: TGTGCCAGCAGTTTTTTTGTTTCTAGCGGGGCGCCGAACACCGGGGAGCTGTTTTTT. Translating gives CASSFFVSSGAPNTGELFF.

Only a few counts were recorded for this clonotype. The V gene is TRBV21-1, the J gene TRBJ1-4. TRBV21-1 is an annotated pseudogene. The CDR3 contains 14 residues. The CDR3 sequence: CASSNAVVCEKLFF. The CDR3, as DNA: TGTGCCAGCAGCAATGCAGTGGTGTGTGAAAAACTGTTTTTT.

This clonotype has at least ten counts. This sequence joins TRBV4-1 and TRBJ2-3; tentative D call: TRBD1 (6 bases). The CDR3 totals 14 residues. Trimming removed 1 base from V and 6 bases from J, with 11 bases in between. Germline V gene sequence: CDR1 MGHRA, CDR2 YSYEKL. CDR3 residues: CASSQVGGLDTQYF. In DNA form, the CDR3 reads TGCGCCAGCAGCCAAGTAGGGGGATTGGATACGCAGTATTTT.

This clonotype was observed many times. The chain employs TRBV6-5 and TRBJ1-1, with 9 bases identical to TRBD1. The ends lost 2 bases at V and 8 bases at J; junction bases unmatched: 3. CDR1 and CDR2 (germline): MNHEY, SVGAGI. This CDR3 is 13 amino acids long. For the CDR3, the DNA is TGTGCCAGCAGTTACCTGGGACAGGGCGAAGCTTTCTTT. Residues: CASSYLGQGEAFF.

In regard to this clonotype: A read error is possible here, since a much larger clone lies one base away. V gene TRBV4-2 combines with J gene TRBJ2-7; 7 nucleotides agree with TRBD2. Germline loops: CDR1 LGHNA, CDR2 YNFKEQ. The CDR3 runs to 16 residues. CDR3 bases: TGTACCAGCAGCCCAGAGGAGCGGACTAGCTCCTACGAGCAGTACTTC. Translating gives CTSSPEERTSSYEQYF.

The chain has TRBV9 and TRBJ2-3; D possibly matches TRBD1 or TRBD2 (6 bases each). The V end was cut by 0 bases, the J end by 4 bases, with 15 bases between. The CDR3 consists of 16 residues. Germline CDR1 SGDLS, CDR2 YYNGEE. Here the CDR3 reads CASSVEGGRGADTQYF. CDR3 DNA: TGTGCCAGCAGCGTAGAAGGGGGGCGAGGCGCAGATACGCAGTATTTT.

The chain combines TRBV11-2 with TRBJ2-3; D might be TRBD1 (5 bases). The CDR3 length is 14 residues. V lost 3 bases and J 5 bases, leaving 12 bases between the germline ends. Germline V lookup: CDR1 SGHAT, CDR2 FQNNGV. This chain's CDR3 is CASSLVQGRDTQYF. In DNA, the CDR3 is TGTGCCAGCAGCTTGGTTCAGGGAAGAGATACGCAGTATTTT.

This clonotype was counted a few times. The V and J genes are TRBV2 and TRBJ2-2; no clear D gene. The CDR3 contains 15 residues. Germline CDR1 and CDR2: SNHLY and FYNNEI. V lost 7 bases to trimming and J lost 1 base, with 13 bases between them. The CDR3 bases are TGTGCCAGCACCGAACCTACTAAGAACACCGGGGAGCTGTTTTTT. As protein: CASTEPTKNTGELFF.

This clonotype was recorded many times. V and J are TRBV5-1 and TRBJ2-7; TRBD1 matches at 11 bases. This CDR3 comprises 14 residues. Germline CDR1 SGHRS, CDR2 YFSETQ. The J segment lost 4 bases and the V segment lost 3 bases, leaving 3 bases of the junction unmatched. Written as DNA, the CDR3 is TGCGCCAGCAGCTCGGGACAGGGGGGTTACGAGCAGTACTTC. It translates to CASSSGQGGYEQYF.

Ten or more counts support this clonotype. The chain uses TRBV5-6 and TRBJ2-5, with 12 bases aligning to TRBD2. Trimming at V came to 2 bases and at J to 1 base, leaving 12 bases not matched to a gene. The CDR3 consists of 19 residues. Germline V gene data show CDR1 as SGHDT and CDR2 as YYEEEE. This CDR3 is CASSLASGGAESGQETQYF. The CDR3 DNA reads as TGTGCCAGCAGCTTAGCTAGCGGGGGGGCCGAAAGTGGCCAAGAGACCCAGTACTTC.